This TCR beta chain is drawn from a study of a mutant IDH1 vaccine in newly diagnosed glioma. Repertoires were generated with immunoSEQ multiplex PCR, while TCRdb's copy carries only in-frame clones and drops some. The sample holds roughly 86,000 clones, about 90% seen once. The CDR3 sequence is 14 residues long. Trimming left V 2 bases short and J 2 bases short, with 9 bases between. Germline values: CDR1 SGDLS, CDR2 YYNGEE. Indicated time point: week 47, end of study. Topical imiquimod was applied with each vaccine dose, which held 300 ug of mutant IDH1 20-mer peptide. The donors' diagnosis was new WHO grade 3 or 4 astrocytoma that was IDH1-mutant and ATRX-lost. This clone was counted a single time. Its antigen is as yet unknown.

The source is a woman aged 50 to 60 with glioma. This specimen was PBMCs, taken from a glioma patient whose treatment included an IDH1 peptide vaccine. The chain carries TRBV9 and TRBJ2-3; D call uncertain. This CDR3 reads CASSVISDTDTQYF. Here the CDR3 DNA reads TGTGCCAGCAGCGTCATCTCCGACACAGATACGCAGTATTTT.